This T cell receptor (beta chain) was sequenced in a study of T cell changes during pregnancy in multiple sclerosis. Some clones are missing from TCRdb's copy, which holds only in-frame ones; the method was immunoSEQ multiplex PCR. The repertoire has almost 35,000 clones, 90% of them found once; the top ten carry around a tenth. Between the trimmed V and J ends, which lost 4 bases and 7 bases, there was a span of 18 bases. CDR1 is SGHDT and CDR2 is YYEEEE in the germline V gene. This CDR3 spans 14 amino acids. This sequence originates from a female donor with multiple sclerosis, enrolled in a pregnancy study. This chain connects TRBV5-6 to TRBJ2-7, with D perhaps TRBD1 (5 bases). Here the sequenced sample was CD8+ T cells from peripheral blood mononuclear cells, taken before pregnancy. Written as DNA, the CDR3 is TGTGCCAGCAGCATAGGGATAGGGGTCGGGGAGCAGTACTTC. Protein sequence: CASSIGIGVGEQYF.